A single sample is the source of the 18 T cell receptor beta chains below, sequenced in a study of cytomegalovirus exposure and HLA in healthy donors. The PCR had 60 Vbeta and 13 Jbeta primers. Measured with immunoSEQ multiplex PCR; TCRdb has only the in-frame clones, and not every one. The top ten hold roughly 1% of the sample, which has 150,000 to 200,000 clones, about 80% seen once. Sequencing was performed on PBMCs. The receptors stem from a woman in her thirties or forties in good health and CMV-seronegative.

This clone was seen a single time. The chain uses TRBV6-9 and TRBJ2-2; 11 bases map to TRBD2. The V and J ends lost 0 bases and 3 bases, in that order; junction bases with no gene match: 3. The CDR3 runs to 17 residues. Germline values: CDR1 MNHGY, CDR2 SVAAGI. The CDR3 sequence: CASSYSTSGSDTGELFF. The CDR3, as DNA: TGTGCCAGCAGTTATTCAACTAGCGGGAGCGACACCGGGGAGCTGTTTTTT.

The count of this clone is one. V gene TRBV12-5 combines with J gene TRBJ1-2; 7 nucleotides align to TRBD1. V lost 6 bases, J lost 6 bases, and 7 bases stayed unmatched. Germline V CDR1 and CDR2: LGHNT, FRNRAP. CDR3 length: 13 residues. In DNA, the CDR3 is TGTGCTAGTGGGACCGGGACAGATCATGGCTACACCTTC. It translates to CASGTGTDHGYTF.

The chain carries TRBV19 and TRBJ2-2, with D possibly TRBD2 on 5 matching bases. Trimming removed 10 bases from V and 0 bases from J, with 21 bases in between. Germline V lookup: CDR1 LNHDA, CDR2 SQIVND (reference sequence). The CDR3 spans 17 residues. The CDR3, as DNA: TGTGCCACATCCTGCGGGCAGTCCCTAACGAACACCGGGGAGCTGTTTTTT. This codes for CATSCGQSLTNTGELFF.

This clone came up once. This sequence joins TRBV7-9 and TRBJ2-7; unclear D gene. Trimming pared 3 bases from V and 2 bases from J, leaving 8 bases between. Germline V gene data show CDR1 as SEHNR and CDR2 as FQNEAQ (reference sequence). The CDR3 sequence is 13 residues long. In DNA, the CDR3 is TGTGCCAGCAGCTTGGGCGTGACCTACGAGCAGTACTTC. Its translation is CASSLGVTYEQYF.

The V and J genes are TRBV6-5 and TRBJ1-3, with 7 bases identical to TRBD1. The CDR3 is 14 amino acids. The germline gives CDR1 MNHEY, CDR2 SVGAGI. With V trimmed by 5 bases and J by 2 bases, 3 bases remained unmatched. CDR3 sequence: CASSQQGPGNTIYF. CDR3 DNA sequence: TGTGCCAGCAGTCAACAGGGGCCTGGAAACACCATATATTTT.

The rearrangement links TRBV4-2 to TRBJ2-3, with D perhaps TRBD2 (6 bases). V was pared by 1 base and J by 2 bases, with 13 bases between. The CDR3 totals 16 residues. Germline CDR1 and CDR2: LGHNA and YNFKEQ. CDR3 bases: TGTGCCAGCAGCCAAGGGGAGGAGTCAACCACAGATACGCAGTATTTT. Its protein is CASSQGEESTTDTQYF.

This clone was observed a handful of times. The chain combines TRBV27 with TRBJ2-7; 9 nucleotides agree with TRBD1. The CDR3 runs 17 residues. V shed 6 bases and J 2 bases; nucleotides not matched to a gene: 14. Germline assignment: CDR1 MNHEY and CDR2 SMNVEV (reference sequence). CDR3 in DNA: TGTGCCAGCAGCCCCCTCTTCCGACAGGGGGAGACCTACGAGCAGTACTTC. It is translated as CASSPLFRQGETYEQYF.

V and J are TRBV11-2 and TRBJ2-2, with TRBD1 identical over 10 bases. V was pared by 5 bases and J by 2 bases, with 2 bases of the junction left unmatched. The CDR3 loop spans 15 amino acids. Germline lookup yields CDR1 SGHAT and CDR2 FQNNGV. The CDR3 DNA reads as TGTGCCAGCAGCCGGGACAGGGGCAACACCGGGGAGCTGTTTTTT. Its translation is CASSRDRGNTGELFF.

This sequence joins TRBV5-6 and TRBJ2-7, with 7 positions matching TRBD2. The CDR3 is 13 residues long. V gave up 2 bases and J gave up 2 bases; unmatched junction bases: 1. Germline lookup yields CDR1 SGHDT and CDR2 YYEEEE. The CDR3 is CASSFGLAYEQYF. As DNA, the CDR3 is TGTGCCAGCAGCTTCGGACTAGCCTACGAGCAGTACTTC. Filled out from reference TRBV5-6 and TRBJ2-7, the complete variable domain reads DAGVTQSPTHLIKTRGQQVTLRCSPKSGHDTVSWYQQALGQGPQFIFQYYEEEERQRGNFPDRFSGHQFPNYSSELNVNALLLGDSALYLCASSFGLAYEQYFGPGTRLTVT.

A note on this clone: The sample carries other DNA sequences with the same CDR3. The J gene is TRBJ1-1, the V gene TRBV19; possible D gene TRBD1, 6 bases. The V gene lost 6 bases and the J gene lost 5 bases, with 10 bases spanning the gap. This CDR3 is 12 amino acids long. The germline gives CDR1 LNHDA, CDR2 SQIVND (reference sequence). The CDR3 region has the DNA TGTGCCAGTAGGGGAGGGGGAACTGAAGCTTTCTTT. Its protein is CASRGGGTEAFF. Complete variable domain (other parts from reference TRBV19 and TRBJ1-1): DGGITQSPKYLFRKEGQNVTLSCEQNLNHDAMYWYRQDPGQGLRLIYYSQIVNDFQKGDIAEGYSVSREKKESFPLTVTSAQKNPTAFYLCASRGGGTEAFFGQGTRLTVV.

This chain links TRBV5-6 with TRBJ1-2; 11 bases agree with TRBD1. The germline CDR1 and CDR2 sequences are SGHDT and YYEEEE. CDR3 length equals 15 residues. V dropped 4 bases and J dropped 7; count of bases not matched to a gene: 9. The CDR3 loop is CASSTRDRGDGGYTF. CDR3 nucleotide sequence: TGTGCCAGCAGCACCCGGGACAGGGGGGATGGTGGCTACACCTTC.

The rearrangement joins TRBV7-3 to TRBJ2-1; possible D gene TRBD2, 5 bases. The CDR3 totals 15 residues. Germline CDR1 reads SGHTA; CDR2 reads FQGTGA. The ends were cut back, 2 bases at V and 3 bases at J, with 11 bases in the middle. This CDR3 is CASSLRGSGYNEQFF. The CDR3 region has the DNA TGTGCCAGCAGCTTACGGGGTTCGGGCTACAATGAGCAGTTCTTC.

About this clone: Other nucleotide sequences from this sample produce the same CDR3. J is TRBJ2-7 and V is TRBV30; perhaps TRBD2 as D (5 bases). Germline CDR1 reads GTSNPN; CDR2 reads SVGIG (reference sequence). Trimming took off 0 bases at V and 3 bases at J, with 6 bases between the two ends. This CDR3 comprises 12 residues. The CDR3 loop reads CAWSVSGYEQYF. CDR3 nucleotides: TGTGCCTGGAGTGTGAGCGGCTACGAGCAGTACTTC.

The V and J genes are TRBV6-6 and TRBJ1-4, with unresolved D. Trimming stripped 0 bases from V and 8 bases from J, with 13 bases between. The CDR3 length is 15 residues. Germline CDR1 MNHNY, CDR2 SVGAGI (reference sequence). The CDR3 reads CASSYSSTRIEKLFF. CDR3 DNA sequence: TGTGCCAGCAGTTACTCAAGTACGAGGATCGAAAAACTGTTTTTT.

This chain uses TRBV7-6 with TRBJ2-7; TRBD1 is a possible D gene (6 bases). Trimming cost V 1 base and J 3 bases, with 13 bases left between them. The CDR3 extends over 15 amino acids. CDR1 SGHVS and CDR2 FNYEAQ come from the germline V gene. DNA for the CDR3: TGTGCCAGCAGCTTAGGAGAAGGACAGAGCTACGAGCAGTACTTC. Translation gives CASSLGEGQSYEQYF.

The CDR3 region has the DNA TGTGCCAGTACCGAAGGACTCCCGGGGACCGGGGAGCTGTTTTTT. Its translation is CASTEGLPGTGELFF. The chain has TRBV19 and TRBJ2-2, with D tentatively TRBD2 (5 bases). The germline V and J ends were trimmed by 7 bases and 5 bases, with 17 bases remaining between them. Germline V gene data show CDR1 as LNHDA and CDR2 as SQIVND (reference sequence). This CDR3 spans 15 amino acids.

This clone was observed a single time. The J gene is TRBJ2-2, the V gene TRBV28; the match to TRBD2 covers 8 bases. Germline trimming cut 8 bases from V and 5 bases from J; bases unmatched to any gene: 10. The CDR3 extends over 15 amino acids. Looked up from germline, CDR1 is MDHEN and CDR2 is SYDVKM. Here the CDR3 DNA reads TGTGCCAGCTCTGACAGCGGGAGAGGGACCGGGGAGCTGTTTTTT. It encodes CASSDSGRGTGELFF.

The chain couples TRBV6-5 to TRBJ2-7, with 8 bases aligning to TRBD1. The junction had 13 bases not matched to a gene; V was cut back by 8 bases and J by 7 bases. The CDR3 spans 14 residues. Germline V gene sequence: CDR1 MNHEY, CDR2 SVGAGI. CDR3 bases: TGTGCCAGCTCCAGAGGACAGGGTCTCGGTGAGCAGTACTTC. Encoded protein: CASSRGQGLGEQYF.